Below, 18 T cell receptor beta chains from the same sample are listed, as sequenced in a study of shared clonotypes between healthy human individuals. Repertoires were generated with immunoSEQ multiplex PCR, while TCRdb's copy carries only in-frame clones and drops some. Among 2 million to 3 million clones listed, 93% were seen once. Sequencing was performed on naive CD4+ T cells from PBMCs. Subset in this sample: CD45RA+ positively selected. These receptors all stem from a man aged 18 to 29 in good health. Some clones in this sample may be carry-over from other donors' samples.

The chain uses TRBV5-1 and TRBJ2-7; no firm D call. This CDR3 has 15 residues. Germline loops: CDR1 SGHRS, CDR2 YFSETQ. Between the trimmed V and J ends, which lost 0 bases and 0 bases, there was a span of 10 bases. The CDR3: CASSLDRLFSYEQYF. CDR3 DNA: TGCGCCAGCAGCTTGGATCGGCTATTCTCCTACGAGCAGTACTTC.

Regarding this clone: A much larger clone differs by one base, so this may be a read error. The CDR3: CASNQDLSGAGGRYEQFF. The CDR3 coding sequence is TGCGCCAGCAACCAAGATTTGAGTGGGGCGGGAGGTCGCTATGAGCAGTTCTTC. The chain uses TRBV4-3 and TRBJ2-1, with 8 nucleotides matching TRBD2. CDR1 LGHNA and CDR2 YSLEER come from the germline V gene. The CDR3 has 18 residues.

Comment on this clone: Within the sample, other DNA sequences also encode this same CDR3. The rearrangement joins TRBV29-1 to TRBJ2-5; D possibly corresponds to TRBD2 (6 bases). Trimming stripped 4 bases from V and 3 bases from J, with 9 bases between. CDR1 and CDR2 from the germline V gene are SQVTM and ANQGSEA. The CDR3 spans 12 residues. CDR3 bases: TGCAGCGTTGCAGGAGGGGAAGAGACCCAGTACTTC. Its translation is CSVAGGEETQYF.

This clone was observed once. V and J are TRBV4-2 and TRBJ2-1; the match to TRBD2 covers 11 bases. This CDR3 has 19 amino acids. J gave up 3 bases and V 0 bases, and 10 bases lay outside the gene matches. In germline, CDR1 is LGHNA, CDR2 YNFKEQ. This CDR3 reads CASSQEPLAGDPFYNEQFF. CDR3 DNA: TGTGCCAGCAGCCAAGAGCCACTAGCGGGAGACCCCTTCTACAATGAGCAGTTCTTC.

The J gene is TRBJ1-1, the V gene TRBV7-2; D might be TRBD1 (6 bases). Trimming cost V 6 bases and J 0 bases, with 20 bases left between them. Germline V gene lookup returns CDR1 SGHTA and CDR2 FQGNSA. The CDR3 totals 17 residues. The DNA for the CDR3 is TGTGCCAGCAGACCCGGAGGAGCACAGGGTTTGAACACTGAAGCTTTCTTT. It yields the protein CASRPGGAQGLNTEAFF.

This clone occurred once. This chain links TRBV4-2 with TRBJ2-1, with D unresolved. V lost 0 bases, J lost 2 bases, and 8 bases lay in between. Germline CDR1 LGHNA, CDR2 YNFKEQ. CDR3 size: 15 residues. This chain's CDR3 is CASSQEFSTYNEQFF. The CDR3 DNA is TGTGCCAGCAGCCAAGAATTTTCCACCTACAATGAGCAGTTCTTC.

As regards this clone: Different DNA sequences within this sample yield the same CDR3. This sequence joins TRBV5-1 and TRBJ2-3; TRBD2 matches at 14 bases. The CDR3 covers 18 residues. Trimming removed 4 bases from V and 0 bases from J; junction bases left unmatched: 7. Looked up from germline, CDR1 is SGHRS and CDR2 is YFSETQ. The CDR3 DNA follows: TGCGCCAGCAGCCGCGGACTAGCGGGAGGCACCAGCACAGATACGCAGTATTTT. Its protein product is CASSRGLAGGTSTDTQYF.

The chain employs TRBV15 and TRBJ1-1; D perhaps matches TRBD1 (5 bases). V was pared by 3 bases and J by 1 base, with 12 bases between. CDR3 length equals 15 residues. In germline, CDR1 is LNHNV, CDR2 YYDKDF (reference sequence). For the CDR3, the DNA is TGTGCCACCAGCAGGGCCGTTGGGGGGAACACTGAAGCTTTCTTT. This sequence encodes CATSRAVGGNTEAFF.

This chain links TRBV6-5 with TRBJ1-6; D might be TRBD1 (5 bases). Germline V CDR1 and CDR2: MNHEY, SVGAGI. The V gene lost 11 bases and the J gene lost 10 bases, with 24 bases spanning the gap. This CDR3 is built from 15 residues. The CDR3 bases are TGTGCCTCCAACCTCGGGCAGGGCAGAGGATCACCCCTCCACTTT. Amino acid sequence: CASNLGQGRGSPLHF.

Note on this clone: Other nucleotide sequences from this sample produce the same CDR3. This chain connects TRBV29-1 to TRBJ2-7, with unresolved D. The V gene's germline CDR1 is SQVTM and CDR2 ANQGSEA. The CDR3 is 12 residues long. Trimming stripped 4 bases from V and 0 bases from J, with 7 bases between. Written as DNA, the CDR3 is TGCAGCGTTGCAGGAGCCTCCTACGAGCAGTACTTC. Protein product: CSVAGASYEQYF.

Note on this clone: The junction departs from germline at one end; a sequencing error may be responsible. The CDR3 DNA follows: TGCGCCAGCAGTTTGGCCGGGGGCTGGGAGAACACTGAAGCTTTCTTT. It specifies CASSLAGGWENTEAFF. The gene calls are TRBV5-1 and TRBJ1-1; TRBD1 might be the D (6 bases). Per the germline V gene, CDR1 is SGHRS and CDR2 is YFSETQ. The CDR3 sequence is 16 residues long.

The chain joins TRBV18 to TRBJ2-7; the match to TRBD1 covers 9 bases. The V and J ends lost 3 bases and 7 bases, in that order; junction bases with no gene match: 7. This CDR3 has 14 amino acids. The germline V gene has CDR1 KGHSH and CDR2 LQKENI. CDR3 in amino acids: CASSPLQGAREQYF. The CDR3 DNA is TGTGCCAGCTCACCGCTACAGGGGGCGCGGGAGCAGTACTTC.

The chain links TRBV2 to TRBJ2-5; 7 bases fit TRBD1. Germline CDR1 and CDR2: SNHLY and FYNNEI. The junction had 6 bases not matched to a gene; V was cut back by 5 bases and J by 0 bases. CDR3 length: 15 residues. CDR3 region: CASSKDRSNQETQYF. As DNA, the CDR3 is TGTGCCAGCAGTAAGGACAGGAGCAACCAAGAGACCCAGTACTTC.

The V call is TRBV4-1, the J call TRBJ1-6, with D tentatively TRBD1 (5 bases). This CDR3 comprises 16 residues. Per the germline V gene, CDR1 is MGHRA and CDR2 is YSYEKL. The V end lost 1 base, the J end lost 7 bases, and 14 bases lay between the germline ends. CDR3 protein: CASSQAGGASNSPLHF. CDR3 sequence (DNA): TGCGCCAGCAGCCAAGCGGGAGGGGCGAGCAATTCACCCCTCCACTTT.

On this clone: The same CDR3 arises from other DNA sequences in this sample as well. In DNA, the CDR3 is TGTGCCAGCAGCGTCGGGGGACGCACGAACACTGAAGCTTTCTTT. Residues: CASSVGGRTNTEAFF. The rearrangement links TRBV9 to TRBJ1-1, with D tentatively TRBD1 (5 bases). The CDR3 consists of 15 residues. The germline V and J ends were trimmed by 2 bases and 1 base, with 12 bases remaining between them. In germline, CDR1 is SGDLS, CDR2 YYNGEE. Full variable domain (rest looked up from reference TRBV9 and TRBJ1-1): DSGVTQTPKHLITATGQRVTLRCSPRSGDLSVYWYQQSLDQGLQFLIQYYNGEERAKGNILERFSAQQFPDLHSELNLSSLELGDSALYFCASSVGGRTNTEAFFGQGTRLTVV.

The chain recombines TRBV5-1 with TRBJ2-1; 13 positions match TRBD2. Germline-derived CDR1 and CDR2 are SGHRS and YFSETQ. The CDR3 is made up of 19 amino acids. V dropped 0 bases and J dropped 5; count of bases not matched to a gene: 11. CDR3 in amino acids: CASSLVTALGLAGDNEQFF. CDR3 DNA: TGCGCCAGCAGCTTGGTCACCGCCCTAGGACTAGCGGGGGACAATGAGCAGTTCTTC.

The rearrangement links TRBV6-1 to TRBJ1-6, with a possible D match to TRBD1 (6 bases). Germline V gene sequence: CDR1 MNHNS, CDR2 SASEGT. This CDR3 is built from 13 residues. With 11 bases removed from V and 8 bases from J, the gap between germline ends came to 16 bases. Written as DNA, the CDR3 is TGTGCCGGGGGGACAAATACGGATTCACCCCTCCACTTT. Translating it yields CAGGTNTDSPLHF.

The chain is built from TRBV5-1 and TRBJ2-1; 11 nucleotides match TRBD2. The CDR3 has 16 amino acids. With V trimmed by 3 bases and J by 2 bases, 4 bases remained unmatched. Germline assignment: CDR1 SGHRS and CDR2 YFSETQ. The CDR3 DNA reads TGCGCCAGCAGCTCTACTAGCGGGAGTACCTACAATGAGCAGTTCTTC. Translation gives CASSSTSGSTYNEQFF.